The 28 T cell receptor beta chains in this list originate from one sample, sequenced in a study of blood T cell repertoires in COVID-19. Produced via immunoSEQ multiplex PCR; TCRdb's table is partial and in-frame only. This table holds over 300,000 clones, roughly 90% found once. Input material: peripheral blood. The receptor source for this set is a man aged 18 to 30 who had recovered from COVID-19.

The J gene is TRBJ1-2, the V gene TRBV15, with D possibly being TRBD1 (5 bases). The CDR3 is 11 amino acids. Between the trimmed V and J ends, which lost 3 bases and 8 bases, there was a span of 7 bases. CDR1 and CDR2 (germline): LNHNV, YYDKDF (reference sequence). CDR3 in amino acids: CATSSSGGYTF. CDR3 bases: TGTGCCACCAGCAGCTCAGGGGGCTACACCTTC.

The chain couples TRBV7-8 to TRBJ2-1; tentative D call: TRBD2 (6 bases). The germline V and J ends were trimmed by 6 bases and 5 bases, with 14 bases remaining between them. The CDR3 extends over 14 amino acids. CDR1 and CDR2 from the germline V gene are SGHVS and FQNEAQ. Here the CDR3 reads CASRYGTPNNEQFF. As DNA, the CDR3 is TGTGCCAGCAGGTACGGGACTCCTAACAATGAGCAGTTCTTC.

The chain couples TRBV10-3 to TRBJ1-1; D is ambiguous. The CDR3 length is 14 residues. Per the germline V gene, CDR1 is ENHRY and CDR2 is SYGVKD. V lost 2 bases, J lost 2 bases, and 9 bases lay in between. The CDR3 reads CAISELGGNTEAFF. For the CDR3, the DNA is TGTGCCATCAGTGAGCTTGGAGGTAACACTGAAGCTTTCTTT.

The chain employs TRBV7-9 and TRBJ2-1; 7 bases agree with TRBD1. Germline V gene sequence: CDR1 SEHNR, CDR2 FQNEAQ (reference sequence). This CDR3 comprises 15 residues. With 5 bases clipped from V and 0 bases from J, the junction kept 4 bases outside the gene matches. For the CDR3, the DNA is TGTGCCAGCAGCGCGGACAGGCCCTCCTACAATGAGCAGTTCTTC. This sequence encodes CASSADRPSYNEQFF.

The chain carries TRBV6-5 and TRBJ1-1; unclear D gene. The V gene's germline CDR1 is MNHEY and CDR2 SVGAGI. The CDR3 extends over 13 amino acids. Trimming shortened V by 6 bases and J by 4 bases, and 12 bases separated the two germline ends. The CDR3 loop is CASRPTTGTEAFF. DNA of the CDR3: TGTGCCAGCAGGCCTACTACGGGCACTGAAGCTTTCTTT.

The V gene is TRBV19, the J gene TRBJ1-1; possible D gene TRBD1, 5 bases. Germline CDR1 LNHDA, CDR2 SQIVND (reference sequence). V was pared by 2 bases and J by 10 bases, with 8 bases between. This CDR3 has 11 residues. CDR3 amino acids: CASSIQGRAFF. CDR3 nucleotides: TGTGCCAGTAGTATACAGGGTAGAGCTTTCTTT.

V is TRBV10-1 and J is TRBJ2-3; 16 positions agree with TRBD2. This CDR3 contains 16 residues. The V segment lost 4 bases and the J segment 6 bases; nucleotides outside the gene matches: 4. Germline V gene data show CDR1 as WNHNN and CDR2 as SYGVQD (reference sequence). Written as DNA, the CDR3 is TGCGCCAGCAGTGCGGGACTAGCGGGAGGGTTGGATACGCAGTATTTT. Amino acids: CASSAGLAGGLDTQYF.

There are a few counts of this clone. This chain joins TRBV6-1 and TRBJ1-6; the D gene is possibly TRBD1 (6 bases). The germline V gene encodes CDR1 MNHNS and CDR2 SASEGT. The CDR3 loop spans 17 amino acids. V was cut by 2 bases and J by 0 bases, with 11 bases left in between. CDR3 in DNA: TGTGCCAGCAGTGAACTTCGAGGGGGCTCCTATAATTCACCCCTCCACTTT. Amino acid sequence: CASSELRGGSYNSPLHF.

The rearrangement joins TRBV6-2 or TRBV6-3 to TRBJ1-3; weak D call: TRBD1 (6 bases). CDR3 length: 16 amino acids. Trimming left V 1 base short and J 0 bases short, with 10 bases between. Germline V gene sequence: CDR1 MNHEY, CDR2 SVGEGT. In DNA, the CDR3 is TGTGCCAGCAGTTACTTTGGGGGCCGCTCTGGAAACACCATATATTTT. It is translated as CASSYFGGRSGNTIYF.

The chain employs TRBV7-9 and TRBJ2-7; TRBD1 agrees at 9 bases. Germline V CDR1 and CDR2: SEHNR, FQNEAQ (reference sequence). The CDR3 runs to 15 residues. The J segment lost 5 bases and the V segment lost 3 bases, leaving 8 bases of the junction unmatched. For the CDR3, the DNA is TGTGCCAGCAGCTTCCGCGCACAGGGGGCCCACGAGCAGTACTTC. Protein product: CASSFRAQGAHEQYF.

In DNA form, the CDR3 reads TGTGCCAGTTCCCCCGGGGGACAGGGGGTCTACGAGCAGTACTTC. This gives the protein CASSPGGQGVYEQYF. This chain joins TRBV19 and TRBJ2-7; TRBD1 matches 11 bases. Trimming cost V 8 bases and J 3 bases; bases outside gene matches: 9. The CDR3 covers 15 residues. CDR1 is LNHDA, CDR2 SQIVND, per germline (reference sequence).

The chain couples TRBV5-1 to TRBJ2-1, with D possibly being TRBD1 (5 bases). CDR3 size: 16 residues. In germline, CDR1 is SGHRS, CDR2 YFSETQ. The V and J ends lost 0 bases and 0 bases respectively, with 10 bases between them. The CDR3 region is CASSLDGAFSYNEQFF. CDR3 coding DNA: TGCGCCAGCAGCTTGGATGGGGCGTTCTCCTACAATGAGCAGTTCTTC.

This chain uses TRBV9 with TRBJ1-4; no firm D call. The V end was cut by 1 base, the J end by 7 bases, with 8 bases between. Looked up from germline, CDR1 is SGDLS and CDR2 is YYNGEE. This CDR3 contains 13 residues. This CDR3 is CASSVTSSEKLFF. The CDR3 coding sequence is TGTGCCAGCAGCGTAACTAGCTCTGAAAAACTGTTTTTT.

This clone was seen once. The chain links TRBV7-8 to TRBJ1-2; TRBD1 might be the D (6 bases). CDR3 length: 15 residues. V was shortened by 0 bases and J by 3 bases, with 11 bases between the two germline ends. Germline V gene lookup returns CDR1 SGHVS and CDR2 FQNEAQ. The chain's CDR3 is CASSLAGRGYYGYTF. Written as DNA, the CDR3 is TGTGCCAGCAGCTTAGCGGGCAGGGGATACTATGGCTACACCTTC.

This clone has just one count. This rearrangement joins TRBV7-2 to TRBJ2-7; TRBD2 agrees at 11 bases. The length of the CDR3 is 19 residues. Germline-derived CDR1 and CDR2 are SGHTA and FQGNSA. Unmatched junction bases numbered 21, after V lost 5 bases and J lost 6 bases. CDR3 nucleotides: TGTGCCAGCAGCCCTATAGGGACTTTTAGCGGGGGGGCGTGGGGCGAGCAGTACTTC. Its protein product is CASSPIGTFSGGAWGEQYF.

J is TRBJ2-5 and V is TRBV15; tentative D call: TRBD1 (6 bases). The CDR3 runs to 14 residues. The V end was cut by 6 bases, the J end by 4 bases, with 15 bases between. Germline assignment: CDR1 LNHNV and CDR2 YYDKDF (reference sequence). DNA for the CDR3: TGTGCCACCAGGGTAGGACAGTTTCCAGAGACCCAGTACTTC. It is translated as CATRVGQFPETQYF.

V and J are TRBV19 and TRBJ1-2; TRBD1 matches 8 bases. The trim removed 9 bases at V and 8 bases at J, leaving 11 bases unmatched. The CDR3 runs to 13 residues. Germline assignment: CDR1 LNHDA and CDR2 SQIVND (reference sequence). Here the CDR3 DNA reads TGTGCCAGCACAACAGGGGGATCTGGGGGCTACACCTTC. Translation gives CASTTGGSGGYTF. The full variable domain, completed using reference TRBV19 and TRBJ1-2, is DGGITQSPKYLFRKEGQNVTLSCEQNLNHDAMYWYRQDPGQGLRLIYYSQIVNDFQKGDIAEGYSVSREKKESFPLTVTSAQKNPTAFYLCASTTGGSGGYTFGSGTRLTVV.

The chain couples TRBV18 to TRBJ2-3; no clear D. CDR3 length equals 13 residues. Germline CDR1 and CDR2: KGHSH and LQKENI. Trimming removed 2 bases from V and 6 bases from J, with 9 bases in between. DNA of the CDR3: TGTGCCAGCTCACCATCAAGCTTGGATACGCAGTATTTT. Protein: CASSPSSLDTQYF.

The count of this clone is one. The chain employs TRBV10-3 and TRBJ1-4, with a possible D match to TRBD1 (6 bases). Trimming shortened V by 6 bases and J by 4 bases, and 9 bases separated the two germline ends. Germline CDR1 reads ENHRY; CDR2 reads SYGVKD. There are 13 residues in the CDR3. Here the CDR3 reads CAIRDSRNEKLFF. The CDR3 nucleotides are TGTGCCATCAGGGACAGCCGTAATGAAAAACTGTTTTTT.

Written as DNA, the CDR3 is TGTGCCAGCAGCAAAGCCTTTACCGGGAAACTGGATGGCTACACCTTC. Translated, it gives CASSKAFTGKLDGYTF. The gene calls are TRBV21-1 and TRBJ1-2. TRBV21-1 is flagged as a pseudogene. There are 16 residues in the CDR3.

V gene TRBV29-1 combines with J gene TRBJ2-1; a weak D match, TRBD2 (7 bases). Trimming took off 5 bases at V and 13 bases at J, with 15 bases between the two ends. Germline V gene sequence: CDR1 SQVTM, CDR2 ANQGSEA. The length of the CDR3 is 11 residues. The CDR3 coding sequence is TGCAGCGTTCTCAGTCGGGGGGCTCAGTTCTTC. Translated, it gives CSVLSRGAQFF.

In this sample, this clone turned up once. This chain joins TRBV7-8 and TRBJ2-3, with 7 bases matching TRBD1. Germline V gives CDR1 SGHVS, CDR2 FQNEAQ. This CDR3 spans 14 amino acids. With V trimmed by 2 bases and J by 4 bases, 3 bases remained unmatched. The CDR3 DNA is TGTGCCAGCAGCTTATCGACAGGGTCAGATACGCAGTATTTT. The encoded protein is CASSLSTGSDTQYF.

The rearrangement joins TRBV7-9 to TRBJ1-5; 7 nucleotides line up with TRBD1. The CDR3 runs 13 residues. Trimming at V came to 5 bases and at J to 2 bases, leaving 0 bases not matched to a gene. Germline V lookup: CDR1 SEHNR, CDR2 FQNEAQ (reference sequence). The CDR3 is CASSGQGNQPQHF. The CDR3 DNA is TGTGCCAGCAGCGGACAGGGCAATCAGCCCCAGCATTTT.

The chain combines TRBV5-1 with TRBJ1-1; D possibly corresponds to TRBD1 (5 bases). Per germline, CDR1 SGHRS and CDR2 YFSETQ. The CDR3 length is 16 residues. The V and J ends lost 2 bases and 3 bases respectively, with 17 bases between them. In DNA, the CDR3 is TGCGCCAGCAGCTTCGGGCGGGGACTAGGAGACACTGAAGCTTTCTTT. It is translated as CASSFGRGLGDTEAFF.

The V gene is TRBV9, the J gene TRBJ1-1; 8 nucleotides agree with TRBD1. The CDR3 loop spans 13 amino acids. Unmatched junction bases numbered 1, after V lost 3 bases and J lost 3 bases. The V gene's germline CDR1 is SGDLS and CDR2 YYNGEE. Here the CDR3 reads CASSEDRDTEAFF. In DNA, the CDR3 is TGTGCCAGCAGCGAGGACAGGGACACTGAAGCTTTCTTT. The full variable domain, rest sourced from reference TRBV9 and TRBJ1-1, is DSGVTQTPKHLITATGQRVTLRCSPRSGDLSVYWYQQSLDQGLQFLIQYYNGEERAKGNILERFSAQQFPDLHSELNLSSLELGDSALYFCASSEDRDTEAFFGQGTRLTVV.

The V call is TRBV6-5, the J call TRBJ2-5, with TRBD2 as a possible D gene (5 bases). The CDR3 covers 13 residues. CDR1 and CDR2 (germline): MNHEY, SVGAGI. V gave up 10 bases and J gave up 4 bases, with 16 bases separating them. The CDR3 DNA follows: TGTGCCACCCGGACGGGGTGGGGAGAGACCCAGTACTTC. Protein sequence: CATRTGWGETQYF.

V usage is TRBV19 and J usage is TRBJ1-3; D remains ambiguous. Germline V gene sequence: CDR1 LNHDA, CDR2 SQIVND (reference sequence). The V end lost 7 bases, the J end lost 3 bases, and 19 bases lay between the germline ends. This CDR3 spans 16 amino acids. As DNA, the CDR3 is TGTGCCAGTACGGAAATTGGGCAGGCTGGTGGAAACACCATATATTTT. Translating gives CASTEIGQAGGNTIYF.

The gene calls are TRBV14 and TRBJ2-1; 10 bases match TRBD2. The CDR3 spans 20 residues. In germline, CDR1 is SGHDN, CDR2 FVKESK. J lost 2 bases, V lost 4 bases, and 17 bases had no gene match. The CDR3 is CASSPYYLRLAGGAYNEQFF. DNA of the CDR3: TGTGCCAGCAGCCCCTACTACCTTAGACTAGCGGGCGGGGCCTACAATGAGCAGTTCTTC.